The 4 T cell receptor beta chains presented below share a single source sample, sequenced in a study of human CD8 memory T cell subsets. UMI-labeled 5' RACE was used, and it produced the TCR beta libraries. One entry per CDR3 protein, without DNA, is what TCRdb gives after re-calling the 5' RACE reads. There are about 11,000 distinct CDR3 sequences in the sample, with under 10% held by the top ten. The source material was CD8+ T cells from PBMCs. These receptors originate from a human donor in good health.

CDR3: CASSSSWPEAFF. The chain uses TRBV12-3 or TRBV12-4 and TRBJ1-1. The length of the CDR3 is 12 residues.

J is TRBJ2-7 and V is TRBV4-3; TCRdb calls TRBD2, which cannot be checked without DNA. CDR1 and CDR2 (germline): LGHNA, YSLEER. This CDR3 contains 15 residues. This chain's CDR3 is CASSQEALAGVQQYF.

The CDR3 region is CSARDFGTGNEKLFF. V and J are TRBV20-1 and TRBJ1-4; TCRdb's D call, TRBD1, is unchecked because there is no DNA. Germline V lookup: CDR1 DFQATT, CDR2 SNEGSKA (reference sequence). The CDR3 contains 15 residues.

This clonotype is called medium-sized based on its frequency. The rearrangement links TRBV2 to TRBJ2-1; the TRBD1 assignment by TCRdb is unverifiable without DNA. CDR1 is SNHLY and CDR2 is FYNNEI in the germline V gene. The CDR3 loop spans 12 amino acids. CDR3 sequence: CASSQGAPEQFF. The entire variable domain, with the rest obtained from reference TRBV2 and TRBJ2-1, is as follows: EPEVTQTPSHQVTQMGQEVILRCVPISNHLYFYWYRQILGQKVEFLVSFYNNEISEKSEIFDDQFSVERPDGSNFTLKIRSTKLEDSAMYFCASSQGAPEQFFGPGTRLTVL.